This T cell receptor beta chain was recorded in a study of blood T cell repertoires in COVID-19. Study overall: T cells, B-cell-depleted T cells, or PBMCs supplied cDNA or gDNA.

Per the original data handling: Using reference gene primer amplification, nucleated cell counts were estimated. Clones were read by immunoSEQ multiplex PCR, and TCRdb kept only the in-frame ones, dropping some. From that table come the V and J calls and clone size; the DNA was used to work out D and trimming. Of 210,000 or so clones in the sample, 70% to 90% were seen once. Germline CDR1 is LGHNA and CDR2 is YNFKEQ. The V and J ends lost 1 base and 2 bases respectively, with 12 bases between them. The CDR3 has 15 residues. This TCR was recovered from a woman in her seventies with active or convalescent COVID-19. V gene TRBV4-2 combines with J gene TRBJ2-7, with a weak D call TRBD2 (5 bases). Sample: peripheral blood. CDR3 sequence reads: CASSQGYSGAYEQYF. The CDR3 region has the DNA TGTGCCAGCAGCCAAGGTTACAGCGGAGCCTACGAGCAGTACTTC.